The 22 T cell receptor beta chains below all came from one sample that was sequenced in a study of cytomegalovirus exposure and HLA in healthy donors. PCR employed 60 Vbeta and 13 Jbeta primers. Only in-frame clones appear in the TCRdb table, and some are missing; sequencing was by immunoSEQ multiplex PCR. The data show 60,000 to 75,000 clones, with 55% to 80% seen just once and 3% to 3.5% held by the top ten. What was sequenced was PBMCs. These receptor sequences come from a woman aged 45-65 years in good health and CMV-seronegative.

This clone showed up just a few times. J is TRBJ2-1 and V is TRBV29-1, with a weak D call TRBD2 (5 bases). The germline V and J ends were trimmed by 6 bases and 7 bases, with 19 bases remaining between them. CDR1 SQVTM and CDR2 ANQGSEA come from the germline V gene. The CDR3 covers 14 residues. This CDR3 is CSVHRGSPGNEQFF. In DNA, the CDR3 is TGCAGCGTGCACAGAGGGTCCCCGGGAAATGAGCAGTTCTTC.

This chain's CDR3 is CASSFRASAYEQYF. The CDR3 nucleotides are TGTGCCAGCAGCTTCAGGGCGTCTGCGTATGAGCAGTACTTC. The gene calls are TRBV11-3 and TRBJ2-5; D may be TRBD1 (5 bases). V dropped 3 bases and J dropped 11 bases, with 19 bases sitting between them. The CDR3 contains 14 residues. CDR1 and CDR2 from the germline V gene are SGHNT and YENEEA.

The CDR3 nucleotides read TGTGCCAGCAGTGGACAGGGAAGGCGTCAGCCCCAGCATTTT. Amino acid sequence: CASSGQGRRQPQHF. V and J are TRBV28 and TRBJ1-5, with 8 bases matching TRBD1. This CDR3 spans 14 amino acids. J gave up 6 bases and V 5 bases, and 6 bases lay outside the gene matches. Germline values: CDR1 MDHEN, CDR2 SYDVKM. The variable domain in full, completed from reference TRBV28 and TRBJ1-5, reads DVKVTQSSRYLVKRTGEKVFLECVQDMDHENMFWYRQDPGLGLRLIYFSYDVKMKEKGDIPEGYSVSREKKERFSLILESASTNQTSMYLCASSGQGRRQPQHFGDGTRLSIL.

The V call is TRBV6-5, the J call TRBJ2-7, with 8 nucleotides matching TRBD1. CDR3 length: 15 residues. The V and J ends lost 6 bases and 0 bases, in that order; junction bases with no gene match: 7. Germline V CDR1 and CDR2: MNHEY, SVGAGI. The CDR3 bases are TGTGCCAGCAGCGATACCGGGACAGGCTCCTACGAGCAGTACTTC. Translating gives CASSDTGTGSYEQYF.

A few counts support this clone. The chain joins TRBV29-1 to TRBJ2-7; 9 positions agree with TRBD2. Germline CDR1 and CDR2: SQVTM and ANQGSEA. CDR3 length: 14 amino acids. J was trimmed by 4 bases and V by 6 bases; bases with no gene match: 10. Written as DNA, the CDR3 is TGCAGCGTGGGGACTAGCAGTAGAGGTTACGAGCAGTACTTC. Its translation is CSVGTSSRGYEQYF.

This clone occurred a few times. The genes are TRBV29-1 and TRBJ2-3; D remains ambiguous. CDR1 and CDR2 (germline): SQVTM, ANQGSEA. V was clipped by 3 bases and J by 3 bases, with 10 bases between them. The CDR3 runs to 13 residues. The CDR3, as DNA: TGCAGCGTTGACCTTAGAATTACAGATACGCAGTATTTT. The encoded protein is CSVDLRITDTQYF.

The chain employs TRBV28 and TRBJ2-7; D remains unclear. The V gene lost 4 bases and the J gene lost 7 bases, with 5 bases spanning the gap. Looked up from germline, CDR1 is MDHEN and CDR2 is SYDVKM. The length of the CDR3 is 10 residues. CDR3 loop: CASSSSEQYF. The CDR3 DNA sequence: TGTGCCAGCAGTTCCTCGGAGCAGTACTTC. The full variable domain, in which reference TRBV28 and TRBJ2-7 provide the parts outside the CDR3, is DVKVTQSSRYLVKRTGEKVFLECVQDMDHENMFWYRQDPGLGLRLIYFSYDVKMKEKGDIPEGYSVSREKKERFSLILESASTNQTSMYLCASSSSEQYFGPGTRLTVT.

The V call is TRBV27, the J call TRBJ2-7; 9 bases are a match to TRBD1. The V segment lost 2 bases and the J segment 9 bases; nucleotides outside the gene matches: 11. Germline loops: CDR1 MNHEY, CDR2 SMNVEV (reference sequence). The CDR3 totals 15 residues. CDR3 bases: TGTGCCAGCAGTTTAATGACAGGGGGTGGCCGGGGGCAGTACTTC. Translation gives CASSLMTGGGRGQYF.

The rearrangement joins TRBV5-6 to TRBJ1-1, with TRBD1 as a possible D gene (6 bases). The CDR3 extends over 14 amino acids. Germline V gene data show CDR1 as SGHDT and CDR2 as YYEEEE. V lost 6 bases and J 2 bases, leaving 14 bases between the germline ends. The CDR3: CASTNGRGNTEAFF. The CDR3 nucleotides are TGTGCCAGCACCAACGGCAGGGGCAACACTGAAGCTTTCTTT.

The gene calls are TRBV6-5 and TRBJ2-7; 12 bases line up with TRBD2. The germline V gene encodes CDR1 MNHEY and CDR2 SVGAGI. V trimming: 5 bases; J trimming: 4 bases; junction bases outside the gene matches: 3. The CDR3 is 14 amino acids. As DNA, the CDR3 is TGTGCCAGCAGTCCCGGACTAGCGGGATACGAGCAGTACTTC. Translation: CASSPGLAGYEQYF.

The chain employs TRBV4-3 and TRBJ2-7; 12 nucleotides align to TRBD2. Germline CDR1 LGHNA, CDR2 YSLEER. J gave up 2 bases and V 0 bases, and 8 bases lay outside the gene matches. The CDR3 runs 18 residues. CDR3 nucleotide sequence: TGCGCCAGCAGCCAAGAAGGGCTAGCGGGAGGGCCCGCCTACGAGCAGTACTTC. Encoded protein: CASSQEGLAGGPAYEQYF.

The V gene is TRBV28, the J gene TRBJ2-5, with 10 bases fitting TRBD1. CDR1 is MDHEN and CDR2 is SYDVKM in the germline V gene. The CDR3 covers 16 residues. With 5 bases clipped from V and 5 bases from J, the junction kept 11 bases outside the gene matches. CDR3 protein: CASSRTGGSQEETQYF. The DNA of the CDR3 is TGTGCCAGCAGTAGGACAGGGGGGTCCCAAGAGGAGACCCAGTACTTC.

This clone showed up just a few times. The V call is TRBV7-6, the J call TRBJ1-5, with a weak D call TRBD1 (5 bases). Germline CDR1 reads SGHVS; CDR2 reads FNYEAQ. Trimming removed 2 bases from V and 2 bases from J, with 10 bases in between. The CDR3 has 15 amino acids. In nucleotides, the CDR3 is TGTGCCAGCAGCTTATCAGGGTTCGGCAATCAGCCCCAGCATTTT. It is translated as CASSLSGFGNQPQHF.

The rearrangement links TRBV18 to TRBJ1-3; D remains unclear. CDR1 and CDR2 (germline): KGHSH, LQKENI. This CDR3 comprises 17 residues. V was shortened by 0 bases and J by 0 bases, with 12 bases between the two germline ends. For the CDR3, the DNA is TGTGCCAGCTCACCACCGGGAGGCGCCCGCTCTGGAAACACCATATATTTT. This translates into CASSPPGGARSGNTIYF.

The rearrangement uses TRBV29-1 and TRBJ1-1, with 8 bases fitting TRBD1. The germline CDR1 and CDR2 sequences are SQVTM and ANQGSEA. V gave up 4 bases and J gave up 6 bases; unmatched junction bases: 13. The CDR3 has 15 residues. The CDR3 spells CSVVTGADSRAEAFF. CDR3 DNA: TGCAGCGTTGTGACAGGGGCGGATTCGCGCGCTGAAGCTTTCTTT.

Worth noting for this clone: The junction and the germline gene differ at one end; a read error may be behind it. The chain is built from TRBV7-6 and TRBJ2-7; the match to TRBD2 covers 9 bases. Germline V CDR1 and CDR2: SGHVS, FNYEAQ. This CDR3 comprises 17 residues. DNA for the CDR3: TGTGTCAGCAGCCCCGGGTATAGCGGGAGAAGCGCGTACGAGCAGTACTTC. Translating it yields CVSSPGYSGRSAYEQYF. The full variable domain, in which reference TRBV7-6 and TRBJ2-7 provide the parts outside the CDR3, is GAGVSQSPRYKVTKRGQDVALRCDPISGHVSLYWYRQALGQGPEFLTYFNYEAQQDKSGLPNDRFSAERPEGSISTLTIQRTEQRDSAMYRCVSSPGYSGRSAYEQYFGPGTRLTVT.

This clone has a handful of counts. The chain recombines TRBV5-4 with TRBJ2-7; 7 bases align to TRBD1. The CDR3 contains 15 residues. From germline, CDR1 is SGHNT and CDR2 YYREEE (reference sequence). The V segment lost 3 bases and the J segment 1 base; nucleotides outside the gene matches: 7. Here the CDR3 reads CASSWNRGQSYEQYF. The CDR3 coding sequence is TGTGCCAGCAGCTGGAACAGGGGCCAGTCCTACGAGCAGTACTTC.

The chain recombines TRBV7-2 with TRBJ2-2; 8 bases agree with TRBD2. CDR1 and CDR2 from the germline V gene are SGHTA and FQGNSA. V was pared by 5 bases and J by 3 bases, with 8 bases of the junction left unmatched. The CDR3 consists of 16 residues. CDR3 region: CASSRPGLVDTGELFF. CDR3 sequence (DNA): TGTGCCAGCAGCAGGCCGGGACTAGTTGACACCGGGGAGCTGTTTTTT.

This clone is medium-sized (0.01 to 0.1%) by share. V and J are TRBV27 and TRBJ2-7, with 8 bases matching TRBD2. The CDR3 spans 15 residues. From germline, CDR1 is MNHEY and CDR2 SMNVEV (reference sequence). The trim removed 6 bases at V and 3 bases at J, leaving 10 bases unmatched. The CDR3 loop is CASSRAGLGVYEQYF. The CDR3 DNA reads as TGTGCCAGCAGCCGGGCGGGACTAGGGGTCTACGAGCAGTACTTC.

V and J are TRBV5-1 and TRBJ2-7, with TRBD1 matching 9 bases. The V segment lost 4 bases and the J segment 0 bases; nucleotides outside the gene matches: 5. Germline V gene sequence: CDR1 SGHRS, CDR2 YFSETQ. The CDR3 covers 15 residues. DNA for the CDR3: TGCGCCAGCAGCGTTCAGACAGGGGGCTCCTACGAGCAGTACTTC. Translating gives CASSVQTGGSYEQYF.

The chain carries TRBV5-1 and TRBJ1-2, with D possibly TRBD1 on 6 matching bases. Between the trimmed V and J ends, which lost 4 bases and 4 bases, there was a span of 17 bases. This CDR3 region has 15 residues. Germline lookup yields CDR1 SGHRS and CDR2 YFSETQ. CDR3 in amino acids: CASSPQGQGSYGYTF. The DNA for the CDR3 is TGCGCCAGCAGCCCCCAGGGGCAGGGTAGCTATGGCTACACCTTC.

The chain uses TRBV6-5 and TRBJ2-3; D ambiguous. The CDR3 runs to 14 residues. Germline V CDR1 and CDR2: MNHEY, SVGAGI. V was pared by 6 bases and J by 0 bases, with 10 bases between. The CDR3 DNA sequence: TGTGCCAGCAGCCGACCCGGGAGCACAGATACGCAGTATTTT. Protein sequence: CASSRPGSTDTQYF.